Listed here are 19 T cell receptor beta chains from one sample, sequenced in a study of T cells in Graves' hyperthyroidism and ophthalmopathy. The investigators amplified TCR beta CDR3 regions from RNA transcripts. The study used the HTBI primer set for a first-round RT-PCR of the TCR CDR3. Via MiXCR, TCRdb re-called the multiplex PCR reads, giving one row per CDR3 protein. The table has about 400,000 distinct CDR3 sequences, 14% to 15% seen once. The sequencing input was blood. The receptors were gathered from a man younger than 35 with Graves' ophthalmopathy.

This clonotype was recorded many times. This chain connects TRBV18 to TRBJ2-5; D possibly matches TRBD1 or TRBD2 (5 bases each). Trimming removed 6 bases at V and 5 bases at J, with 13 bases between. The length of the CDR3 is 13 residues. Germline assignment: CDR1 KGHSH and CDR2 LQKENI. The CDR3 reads CASSRDPGETQYF. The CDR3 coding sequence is TGTGCCAGCTCCCGGGACCCAGGGGAGACCCAGTACTTC.

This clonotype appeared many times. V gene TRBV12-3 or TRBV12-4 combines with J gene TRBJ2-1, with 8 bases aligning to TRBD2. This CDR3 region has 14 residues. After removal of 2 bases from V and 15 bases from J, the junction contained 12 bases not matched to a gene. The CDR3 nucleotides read TGTGCCAGCAGTTTAACCGGAGCGGGGGATGCTTTGTTCTTC. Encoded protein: CASSLTGAGDALFF.

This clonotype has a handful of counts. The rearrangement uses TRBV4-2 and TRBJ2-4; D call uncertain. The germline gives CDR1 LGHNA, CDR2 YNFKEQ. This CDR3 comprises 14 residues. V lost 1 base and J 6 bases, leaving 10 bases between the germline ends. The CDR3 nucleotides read TGTGCCAGCAGCCAAGTCCAGCTCGGAAACATTCAGTACTTC. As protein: CASSQVQLGNIQYF.

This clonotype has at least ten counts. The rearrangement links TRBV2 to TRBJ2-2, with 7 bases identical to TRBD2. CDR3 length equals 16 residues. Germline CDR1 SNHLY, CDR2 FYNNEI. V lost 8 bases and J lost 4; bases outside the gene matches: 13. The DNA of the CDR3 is TGTGCCAGCGCCAGGGCGCTGACGGGAGGCACCGGGGAGCTGTTTTTT. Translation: CASARALTGGTGELFF. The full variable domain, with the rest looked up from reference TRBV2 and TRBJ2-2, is EPEVTQTPSHQVTQMGQEVILRCVPISNHLYFYWYRQILGQKVEFLVSFYNNEISEKSEIFDDQFSVERPDGSNFTLKIRSTKLEDSAMYFCASARALTGGTGELFFGEGSRLTVL.

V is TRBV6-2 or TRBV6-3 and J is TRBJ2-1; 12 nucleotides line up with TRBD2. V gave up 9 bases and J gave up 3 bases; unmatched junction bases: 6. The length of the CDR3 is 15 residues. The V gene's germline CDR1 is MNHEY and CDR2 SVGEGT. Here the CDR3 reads CASSSGRGGYNEQFF. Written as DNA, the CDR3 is TGTGCCAGTTCTAGCGGGAGGGGCGGCTACAATGAGCAGTTCTTC.

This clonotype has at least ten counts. CDR3 amino acids: CASSSLRGSSYEQYF. DNA for the CDR3: TGTGCCAGCAGTAGTTTGCGGGGGAGCTCCTACGAGCAGTACTTC. V gene TRBV28 combines with J gene TRBJ2-7, with 7 bases matching TRBD2. The CDR3 has 15 residues. Per the germline V gene, CDR1 is MDHEN and CDR2 is SYDVKM. V lost 5 bases and J lost 0; bases outside the gene matches: 7.

The chain's CDR3 is CASSSPQGVDSSYNEQFF. The CDR3 DNA sequence: TGTGCCAGCAGTTCCCCACAGGGGGTGGATTCCTCCTACAATGAGCAGTTCTTC. The chain is built from TRBV12-3 or TRBV12-4 and TRBJ2-1; the match to TRBD1 covers 8 bases. The CDR3 is 18 residues long. The junction had 11 bases not matched to a gene; V was cut back by 4 bases and J by 0 bases.

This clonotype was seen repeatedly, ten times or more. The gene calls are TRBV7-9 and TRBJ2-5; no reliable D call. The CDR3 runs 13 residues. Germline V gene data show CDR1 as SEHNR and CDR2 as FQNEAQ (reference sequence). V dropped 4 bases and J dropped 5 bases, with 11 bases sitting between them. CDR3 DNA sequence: TGTGCCAGCAGCTCAAACGTCCCGGAGACCCAGTACTTC. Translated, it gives CASSSNVPETQYF.

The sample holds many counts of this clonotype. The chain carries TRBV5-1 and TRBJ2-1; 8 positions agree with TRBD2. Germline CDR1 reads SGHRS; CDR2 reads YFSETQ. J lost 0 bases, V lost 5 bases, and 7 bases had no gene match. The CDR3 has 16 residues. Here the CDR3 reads CASRTIAGSSYNEQFF. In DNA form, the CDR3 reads TGCGCCAGCAGAACCATAGCGGGGAGCTCCTACAATGAGCAGTTCTTC.

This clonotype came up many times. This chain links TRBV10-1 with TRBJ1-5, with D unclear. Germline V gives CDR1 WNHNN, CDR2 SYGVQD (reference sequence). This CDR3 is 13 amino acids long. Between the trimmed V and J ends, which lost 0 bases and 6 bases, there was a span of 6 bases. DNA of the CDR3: TGCGCCAGCAGTGAGTCTTGGGGTCAGCCCCAGCATTTT. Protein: CASSESWGQPQHF.

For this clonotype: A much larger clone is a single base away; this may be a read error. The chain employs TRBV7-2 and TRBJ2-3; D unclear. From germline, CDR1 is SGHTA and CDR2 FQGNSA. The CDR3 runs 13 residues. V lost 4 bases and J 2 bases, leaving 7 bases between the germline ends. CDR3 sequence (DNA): TGTGCCAGCAGCTATCTGCCCACAGATACGCAGTATTTT. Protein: CASSYLPTDTQYF.

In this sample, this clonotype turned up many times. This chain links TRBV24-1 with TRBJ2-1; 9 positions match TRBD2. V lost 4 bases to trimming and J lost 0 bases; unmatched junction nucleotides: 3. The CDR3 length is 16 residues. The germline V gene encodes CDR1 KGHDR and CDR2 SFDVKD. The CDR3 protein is CATSDTGLASYNEQFF. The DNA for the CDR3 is TGTGCCACCAGTGACACGGGACTAGCCTCCTACAATGAGCAGTTCTTC.

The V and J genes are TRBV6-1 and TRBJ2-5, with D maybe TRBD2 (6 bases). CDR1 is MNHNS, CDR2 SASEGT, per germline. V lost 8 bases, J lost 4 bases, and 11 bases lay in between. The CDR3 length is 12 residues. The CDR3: CASGGGIETQYF. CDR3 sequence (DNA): TGTGCCAGCGGTGGGGGGATAGAGACCCAGTACTTC.

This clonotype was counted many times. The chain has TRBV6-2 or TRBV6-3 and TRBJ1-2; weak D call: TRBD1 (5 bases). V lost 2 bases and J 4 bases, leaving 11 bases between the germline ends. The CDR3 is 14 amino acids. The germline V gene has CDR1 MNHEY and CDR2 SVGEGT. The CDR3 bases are TGTGCCAGCAGTTACGACAGCACTCTCTATGGCTACACCTTC. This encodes CASSYDSTLYGYTF.

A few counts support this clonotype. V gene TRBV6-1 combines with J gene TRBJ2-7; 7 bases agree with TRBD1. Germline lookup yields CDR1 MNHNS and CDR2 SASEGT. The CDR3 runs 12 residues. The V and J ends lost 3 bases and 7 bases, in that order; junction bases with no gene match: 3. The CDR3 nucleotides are TGTGCCAGCAGTGACCAGGGGGTAGAGCAGTACTTC. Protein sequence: CASSDQGVEQYF.

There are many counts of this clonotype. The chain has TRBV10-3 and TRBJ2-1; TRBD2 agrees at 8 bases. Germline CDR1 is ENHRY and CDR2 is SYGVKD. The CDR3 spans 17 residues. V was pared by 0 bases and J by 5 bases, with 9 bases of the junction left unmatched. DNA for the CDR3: TGTGCCATCAGTGAGTCCCCCCCCAGCGGGAGTAACAATGAGCAGTTCTTC. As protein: CAISESPPSGSNNEQFF.

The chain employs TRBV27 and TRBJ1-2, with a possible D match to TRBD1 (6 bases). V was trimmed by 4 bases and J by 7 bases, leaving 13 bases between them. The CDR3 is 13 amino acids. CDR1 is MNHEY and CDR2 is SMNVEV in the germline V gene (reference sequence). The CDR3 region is CASSSPGGVGYTF. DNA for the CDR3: TGTGCCAGCAGTTCCCCCGGGGGCGTTGGCTACACCTTC.

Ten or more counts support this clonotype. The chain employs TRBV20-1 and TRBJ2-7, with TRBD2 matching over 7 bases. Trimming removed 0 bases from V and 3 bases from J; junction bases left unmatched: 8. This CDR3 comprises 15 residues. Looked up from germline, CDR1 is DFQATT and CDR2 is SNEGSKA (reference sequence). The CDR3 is CSARDPRGSGYEQYF. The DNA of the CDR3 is TGCAGTGCTAGAGATCCACGCGGGAGCGGCTACGAGCAGTACTTC.

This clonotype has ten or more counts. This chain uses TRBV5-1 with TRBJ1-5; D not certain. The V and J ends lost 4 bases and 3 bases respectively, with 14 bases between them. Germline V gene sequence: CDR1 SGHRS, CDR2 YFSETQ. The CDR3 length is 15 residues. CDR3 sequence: CASSIGPGDNQPQHF. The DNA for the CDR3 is TGCGCCAGCAGCATTGGACCGGGAGACAATCAGCCCCAGCATTTT.